Included here is one T cell receptor (beta chain) sequence, with context. As yet, its antigen is unknown. The PCR had 60 Vbeta and 13 Jbeta primers. Measured with immunoSEQ multiplex PCR; TCRdb has only the in-frame clones, and not every one. The table lists 30,000 or so clones, 65% to 75% of them singletons. This entry is derived from a study of cytomegalovirus exposure and HLA in healthy donors. After removal of 3 bases from V and 7 bases from J, the junction contained 6 bases not matched to a gene. CDR1 SQVTM and CDR2 ANQGSEA come from the germline V gene. The CDR3 covers 12 residues. Broader study findings: A few chains tied to CMV proved CMV antigen-specific in vitro. In a later analysis, productive TCRs from donors in an Asian-associated ancestry cluster reportedly carried fewer N-insertions than the cohort mean.

The source material was PBMCs. The receptor comes from a man aged 50 to 59 in good health and CMV-seropositive. The chain is built from TRBV29-1 and TRBJ2-7, with 7 positions matching TRBD1. In nucleotides, the CDR3 is TGCAGCGTTGAGGGGACAGCGGTGGAGCAGTACTTC. Translation: CSVEGTAVEQYF.